This TCR beta chain is drawn from a study of OX40 agonist ivuxolimab in advanced cancers. Study at large: Dose-escalation patients were diagnosed with hepatocellular carcinoma, melanoma, renal cell cancer or head and neck cancer. Overall study results and limits: Some patients who did not respond also had low normalized T-cell clonal expansion.

As for this clone: The target antigen is unknown.

Using immunoSEQ multiplex PCR, the repertoire was profiled, and TCRdb retains in-frame clones only, with some absent. The sample shows roughly 82,000 clones, approximately 82% of them seen only once. This TCR was recovered from an adult with an advanced solid tumor such as melanoma, head and neck, liver or kidney cancer. Sequences were derived from CD4+ or CD8+ T cells sorted from blood, sampled in a trial of the OX40 agonist ivuxolimab.

CDR3 amino acids: CASSPGVRGYNEQFF. The CDR3, as DNA: TGCGCCAGCAGCCCGGGGGTGCGGGGGTACAATGAGCAGTTCTTC. This chain links TRBV5-1 with TRBJ2-1; 7 bases agree with TRBD2. The V gene's germline CDR1 is SGHRS and CDR2 YFSETQ. V dropped 4 bases and J dropped 4; count of bases not matched to a gene: 8. The CDR3 is 15 amino acids.